Following are 21 T cell receptor beta chains from one sample sequenced in a study of T cell repertoires in cytomegalovirus infection. One entry per CDR3 protein, called by TCRdb with MiXCR from the reads. The sample yields about 150,000 distinct CDR3 sequences, 20% to 25% seen once. The sample was PBMCs. The receptors were gathered from a human donor in good health (CMV status not recorded). Some clones in this sample may be carry-over from other donors' samples.

The J gene is TRBJ2-7, the V gene TRBV5-6; unclear D gene. The V end lost 2 bases, the J end lost 1 base, and 10 bases lay between the germline ends. From germline, CDR1 is SGHDT and CDR2 YYEEEE. The CDR3 extends over 14 amino acids. The CDR3 nucleotides are TGTGCCAGCAGCTTTAGGTCACGTTCCTACGAGCAGTACTTC. It is translated as CASSFRSRSYEQYF.

The J gene is TRBJ2-1, the V gene TRBV28; 12 bases align to TRBD2. Germline V CDR1 and CDR2: MDHEN, SYDVKM. The CDR3 consists of 15 residues. V gave up 5 bases and J gave up 7 bases; unmatched junction bases: 6. CDR3 loop: CASSPSGGALNEQFF. In nucleotides, the CDR3 is TGTGCCAGCAGTCCTAGCGGGGGGGCTCTGAATGAGCAGTTCTTC. Using reference TRBV28 and TRBJ2-1 for the parts outside the CDR3, the full variable domain is DVKVTQSSRYLVKRTGEKVFLECVQDMDHENMFWYRQDPGLGLRLIYFSYDVKMKEKGDIPEGYSVSREKKERFSLILESASTNQTSMYLCASSPSGGALNEQFFGPGTRLTVL.

The chain has TRBV20-1 and TRBJ1-6, with D maybe TRBD1 (6 bases). This CDR3 contains 15 residues. Germline V gene data show CDR1 as DFQATT and CDR2 as SNEGSKA (reference sequence). The germline V and J ends were trimmed by 6 bases and 7 bases, with 19 bases remaining between them. As DNA, the CDR3 is TGCAGTGCCAGGGACACACCCGGAGGGAATTCACCCCTCCACTTT. Protein: CSARDTPGGNSPLHF.

The chain employs TRBV29-1 and TRBJ2-3; 7 nucleotides align to TRBD2. CDR1 is SQVTM, CDR2 ANQGSEA, per germline. The V segment lost 6 bases and the J segment 2 bases; nucleotides outside the gene matches: 5. The CDR3 spans 13 residues. The CDR3: CSVAGTHTDTQYF. The CDR3 DNA reads TGCAGCGTAGCGGGGACCCACACAGATACGCAGTATTTT.

As concerns this clonotype: This may be a read error, as it is one base from a much larger clone. The chain couples TRBV7-4 to TRBJ2-3; TRBD2 matches 7 bases. CDR1 and CDR2 from the germline V gene are SGHVT and SQSDAQ. The CDR3 contains 15 residues. CDR3 region: CAGSPNLREIDTQYF. In DNA form, the CDR3 reads TGTGCCGGCAGTCCTAACCTGCGGGAGATAGATACGCAGTATTTT.

This clonotype was counted many times. The J gene is TRBJ2-5, the V gene TRBV6-2 or TRBV6-3; maybe TRBD2 (5 bases). With 5 bases removed from V and 4 bases from J, the gap between germline ends came to 14 bases. The CDR3 has 14 amino acids. Per the germline V gene, CDR1 is MNHEY and CDR2 is SVGEGT. The CDR3 coding sequence is TGTGCCAGCAGTGAAATACTAGATCGAGAGACCCAGTACTTC. This sequence encodes CASSEILDRETQYF.

This clonotype has at least ten counts. This chain connects TRBV28 to TRBJ2-1; no clear D. Trimming shortened V by 3 bases and J by 5 bases, and 11 bases separated the two germline ends. The CDR3 loop spans 14 amino acids. Germline loops: CDR1 MDHEN, CDR2 SYDVKM. The CDR3 bases are TGTGCCAGCAGTTTTTCGGTTGCGGACAATGAGCAGTTCTTC. It codes for CASSFSVADNEQFF.

This clonotype has more than one count but fewer than ten. The rearrangement joins TRBV20-1 to TRBJ2-2; D remains ambiguous. This CDR3 is 14 amino acids long. V was pared by 0 bases and J by 1 base, with 6 bases between. Germline V gene lookup returns CDR1 DFQATT and CDR2 SNEGSKA (reference sequence). The CDR3: CSARDPGNTGELFF. In nucleotides, the CDR3 is TGCAGTGCTAGAGATCCAGGGAACACCGGGGAGCTGTTTTTT.

The chain carries TRBV15 and TRBJ1-2, with no clear D. Trimming pared 0 bases from V and 4 bases from J, leaving 12 bases between. CDR1 is LNHNV, CDR2 YYDKDF, per germline (reference sequence). This CDR3 region has 15 residues. The CDR3 region has the DNA TGTGCCACCAGCAGAGATCGCATCTCAGGCTATGGCTACACCTTC. As protein: CATSRDRISGYGYTF.

The table lists this clonotype with a few counts. The chain employs TRBV28 and TRBJ2-3; 8 nucleotides match TRBD1. This CDR3 spans 14 amino acids. The V gene end was trimmed by 5 bases and the J gene end by 4 bases; junction bases not matched to a gene: 5. CDR1 is MDHEN, CDR2 SYDVKM, per germline. CDR3 coding DNA: TGTGCCAGCAGTGTCACAGGGGGACCAGATACGCAGTATTTT. This translates into CASSVTGGPDTQYF.

The chain uses TRBV7-2 and TRBJ2-5; 10 bases align to TRBD1. Germline lookup yields CDR1 SGHTA and CDR2 FQGNSA. J lost 5 bases, V lost 3 bases, and 9 bases had no gene match. The CDR3 spans 16 residues. CDR3 protein: CASSLGDRGRLETQYF. The CDR3 DNA is TGTGCCAGCAGCTTGGGTGACAGGGGGCGTCTGGAGACCCAGTACTTC.

The DNA for the CDR3 is TGCAGTGCTTCTAGCGGGAGAGGATCCTACAATGAGCAGTTCTTC. Its protein product is CSASSGRGSYNEQFF. V usage is TRBV20-1 and J usage is TRBJ2-1; the match to TRBD2 covers 10 bases. Per germline, CDR1 DFQATT and CDR2 SNEGSKA (reference sequence). After removal of 5 bases from V and 1 base from J, the junction contained 5 bases not matched to a gene. The CDR3 is 15 residues long.

The chain couples TRBV6-5 to TRBJ1-1; D is possibly TRBD1 (6 bases). Germline V gene sequence: CDR1 MNHEY, CDR2 SVGAGI. The CDR3 has 11 residues. V shed 7 bases and J shed 5 bases, with 8 bases lying between them. CDR3 amino acids: CASTGVTEAFF. CDR3 in DNA: TGTGCCAGCACAGGGGTAACTGAAGCTTTCTTT.

This clonotype was counted many times. The chain uses TRBV12-3 or TRBV12-4 and TRBJ2-1; 7 bases align to TRBD2. The V gene end was trimmed by 8 bases and the J gene end by 5 bases; junction bases not matched to a gene: 6. The CDR3 contains 13 residues. Here the CDR3 DNA reads TGTGCCAGCCTTGCGGGAGATCACAATGAGCAGTTCTTC. Protein product: CASLAGDHNEQFF.

At least ten counts were recorded for this clonotype. The chain carries TRBV7-2 and TRBJ2-5; D may be TRBD2 (5 bases). V lost 1 base to trimming and J lost 4 bases, with 7 bases between them. The CDR3 is 13 amino acids. Germline-derived CDR1 and CDR2 are SGHTA and FQGNSA. The CDR3: CASSLVRVETQYF. In nucleotides, the CDR3 is TGTGCCAGCAGCTTAGTGAGGGTAGAGACCCAGTACTTC. The full variable domain, rest sourced from reference TRBV7-2 and TRBJ2-5, is GAGVSQSPSNKVTEKGKDVELRCDPISGHTALYWYRQSLGQGLEFLIYFQGNSAPDKSGLPSDRFSAERTGGSVSTLTIQRTQQEDSAVYLCASSLVRVETQYFGPGTRLLVL.

The genes are TRBV2 and TRBJ1-3; D might be TRBD1 (5 bases). Per germline, CDR1 SNHLY and CDR2 FYNNEI. V was clipped by 6 bases and J by 4 bases, with 19 bases between them. CDR3 size: 16 residues. DNA for the CDR3: TGTGCCAGCAGGAGGGAAACAGGTGGGCTCGGAAACACCATATATTTT. It encodes CASRRETGGLGNTIYF.

The chain's CDR3 is CSAGTALYYGYTF. The CDR3 DNA reads TGCAGTGCTGGGACAGCCCTCTACTATGGCTACACCTTC. The rearrangement uses TRBV20-1 and TRBJ1-2, with 7 nucleotides matching TRBD1. Trimming took 5 bases from V and 3 from J; bases not matched to a gene: 6. The CDR3 runs 13 residues. Germline V gene sequence: CDR1 DFQATT, CDR2 SNEGSKA (reference sequence).

This clonotype was detected ten times or more. V is TRBV7-9 and J is TRBJ1-1, with D perhaps matching TRBD1 (6 bases). Trimming took 9 bases from V and 6 from J, leaving 20 bases between them. In germline, CDR1 is SEHNR, CDR2 FQNEAQ (reference sequence). The CDR3 contains 14 residues. The CDR3 nucleotides read TGTGCCAGACACCAGGTTGGGGGCCTGTCTGAAGCTTTCTTT. Amino acid sequence: CARHQVGGLSEAFF.

Note on this clonotype: Compared with germline, one end of the junction differs, possibly owing to a read error. The rearrangement links TRBV11-2 to TRBJ1-1; 7 positions match TRBD1. Germline values: CDR1 SGHAT, CDR2 FQNNGV. The CDR3 has 15 amino acids. In DNA, the CDR3 is TGTGCCAGCAGCTTAGCTTACAGGGGCCACACTGATGCTTTCTTT. Its protein product is CASSLAYRGHTDAFF.

Many counts were recorded for this clonotype. Written as DNA, the CDR3 is TGTGCCAGCAGCAGGACCCCGACTAGCGGGGGGGCGAACACCGGGGAGCTGTTTTTT. It translates to CASSRTPTSGGANTGELFF. J is TRBJ2-2 and V is TRBV7-3, with 14 nucleotides matching TRBD2. J was trimmed by 0 bases and V by 5 bases; bases with no gene match: 8. This CDR3 is built from 19 residues. Germline assignment: CDR1 SGHTA and CDR2 FQGTGA.

The rearrangement joins TRBV20-1 to TRBJ2-7; the match to TRBD1 covers 7 bases. This CDR3 is built from 12 residues. Germline CDR1 and CDR2: DFQATT and SNEGSKA (reference sequence). J gave up 2 bases and V 6 bases, and 4 bases lay outside the gene matches. The CDR3 reads CSAETGTYEQYF. The DNA for the CDR3 is TGCAGTGCAGAGACAGGGACCTACGAGCAGTACTTC.